This passage covers 18 T cell receptor beta chains from one sample sequenced in a study of blood T cell repertoires in COVID-19. Data came from immunoSEQ multiplex PCR; TCRdb stores just in-frame clones and leaves some out. The sample carries around 140,000 clones, about four fifths recorded once. Material for sequencing was peripheral blood. These receptors originate from a human donor in a cohort sampled during active COVID-19.

V gene TRBV27 combines with J gene TRBJ1-6; D is perhaps TRBD1 (5 bases). CDR3 length: 14 residues. Trimming pared 3 bases from V and 4 bases from J, leaving 7 bases between. The germline V gene encodes CDR1 MNHEY and CDR2 SMNVEV (reference sequence). CDR3 coding DNA: TGTGCCAGCAGTTTGACAGCTTATAATTCACCCCTCCACTTT. It encodes CASSLTAYNSPLHF.

This chain uses TRBV19 with TRBJ2-3; the match to TRBD2 covers 11 bases. Trimming removed 6 bases from V and 1 base from J; junction bases left unmatched: 6. The CDR3 runs 16 residues. The germline V gene encodes CDR1 LNHDA and CDR2 SQIVND (reference sequence). CDR3 residues: CASSPTSGVRTDTQYF. DNA of the CDR3: TGTGCCAGTAGCCCGACTAGCGGGGTACGCACAGATACGCAGTATTTT. Complete variable domain (other parts from reference TRBV19 and TRBJ2-3): DGGITQSPKYLFRKEGQNVTLSCEQNLNHDAMYWYRQDPGQGLRLIYYSQIVNDFQKGDIAEGYSVSREKKESFPLTVTSAQKNPTAFYLCASSPTSGVRTDTQYFGPGTRLTVL.

The J gene is TRBJ2-3, the V gene TRBV7-3; 8 bases are a match to TRBD1. The CDR3 is 17 amino acids. Germline trimming cut 5 bases from V and 2 bases from J; bases unmatched to any gene: 12. Germline V gene sequence: CDR1 SGHTA, CDR2 FQGTGA. CDR3 DNA: TGTGCCAGCAGCCCCAGGGGGCAGGGCGGAGTCACAGATACGCAGTATTTT. It codes for CASSPRGQGGVTDTQYF.

This chain uses TRBV12-2 with TRBJ2-7; the D segment call TRBD2 is taken from the table without a DNA check. TRBV12-2 is shown as a pseudogene. The CDR3 runs to 14 residues. CDR3 in amino acids: CASRLAGGRYEQYF. CDR3 sequence (DNA): TGTGCAAGTCGCTTAGCCGGCGGGAGGTATGAGCAGTACTTC.

This clone was observed a few times. The gene calls are TRBV7-3 and TRBJ2-1; maybe TRBD2 (6 bases). The ends were cut back, 3 bases at V and 10 bases at J, with 13 bases in the middle. The germline V gene encodes CDR1 SGHTA and CDR2 FQGTGA. This CDR3 contains 13 residues. The CDR3 spells CASSFQGLEEQFF. CDR3 nucleotides: TGTGCCAGCAGCTTCCAGGGACTTGAAGAGCAGTTCTTC. Filled out from reference TRBV7-3 and TRBJ2-1, the complete variable domain reads GAGVSQTPSNKVTEKGKYVELRCDPISGHTALYWYRQSLGQGPEFLIYFQGTGAADDSGLPNDRFFAVRPEGSVSTLKIQRTERGDSAVYLCASSFQGLEEQFFGPGTRLTVL.

This clone was seen once. The chain is built from TRBV5-1 and TRBJ1-1; 9 nucleotides match TRBD1. The CDR3 is 18 residues long. Germline V gene data show CDR1 as SGHRS and CDR2 as YFSETQ. J gave up 5 bases and V 4 bases, and 18 bases lay outside the gene matches. The CDR3 DNA sequence: TGCGCCAGCAGCCTACGCCCTATTACGGGACAGGGAGGAACTGAAGCTTTCTTT. Encoded protein: CASSLRPITGQGGTEAFF. The whole variable domain, remainder taken from reference TRBV5-1 and TRBJ1-1, is KAGVTQTPRYLIKTRGQQVTLSCSPISGHRSVSWYQQTPGQGLQFLFEYFSETQRNKGNFPGRFSGRQFSNSRSEMNVSTLELGDSALYLCASSLRPITGQGGTEAFFGQGTRLTVV.

The J gene is TRBJ2-3, the V gene TRBV4-1; TRBD2 agrees at 11 bases. Germline trimming cut 4 bases from V and 4 bases from J; bases unmatched to any gene: 10. The CDR3 extends over 17 amino acids. CDR1 MGHRA and CDR2 YSYEKL come from the germline V gene. CDR3 in amino acids: CASSPKRTSGSADTQYF. The DNA of the CDR3 is TGCGCCAGCAGCCCGAAGCGCACTAGCGGGAGCGCAGATACGCAGTATTTT.

The J gene is TRBJ2-1, the V gene TRBV11-2; tentative D call: TRBD2 (6 bases). CDR3 length equals 15 residues. V gave up 1 base and J gave up 3 bases, with 10 bases separating them. From germline, CDR1 is SGHAT and CDR2 FQNNGV. The CDR3 protein is CASSLGLGDYNEQFF. Written as DNA, the CDR3 is TGTGCCAGCAGCTTAGGACTAGGGGACTACAATGAGCAGTTCTTC.

The gene calls are TRBV29-1 and TRBJ2-1; a possible D gene is TRBD2 (6 bases). Germline values: CDR1 SQVTM, CDR2 ANQGSEA. The CDR3 is 12 residues long. With 0 bases removed from V and 8 bases from J, the gap between germline ends came to 8 bases. DNA for the CDR3: TGCAGCGTTGAAGAAGGCGGGGATGAGCAGTTCTTC. It codes for CSVEEGGDEQFF.

The J gene is TRBJ1-1, the V gene TRBV30, with D uncertain. Per the germline V gene, CDR1 is GTSNPN and CDR2 is SVGIG (reference sequence). V shed 0 bases and J shed 0 bases, with 5 bases lying between them. The CDR3 contains 13 residues. The DNA of the CDR3 is TGTGCCTGGAGTGTGGGAGTGAACACTGAAGCTTTCTTT. It encodes CAWSVGVNTEAFF.

This clone was detected once. This rearrangement joins TRBV5-4 to TRBJ2-5; TRBD1 matches at 7 bases. With V trimmed by 3 bases and J by 4 bases, 9 bases remained unmatched. Germline V CDR1 and CDR2: SGHNT, YYREEE (reference sequence). This CDR3 spans 15 amino acids. The CDR3, as DNA: TGTGCCAGCAGCTCGGAAAGGGGGCTTAGAGAGACCCAGTACTTC. It encodes CASSSERGLRETQYF.

The V and J genes are TRBV9 and TRBJ1-3, with TRBD1 matching 8 bases. Losses at the gene ends were 0 bases for V and 4 bases for J; bases not matched to a gene: 3. Germline V gene lookup returns CDR1 SGDLS and CDR2 YYNGEE. This CDR3 has 15 amino acids. CDR3 in DNA: TGTGCCAGCAGCGTAGCGGCAGGGGGCGGAAACACCATATATTTT. Its translation: CASSVAAGGGNTIYF.

The chain links TRBV29-1 to TRBJ2-2; a possible D gene is TRBD2 (6 bases). Germline V gene data show CDR1 as SQVTM and CDR2 as ANQGSEA. The CDR3 runs to 16 residues. V lost 4 bases to trimming and J lost 0 bases, with 15 bases between them. The DNA of the CDR3 is TGCAGCGTTGCTTCGGGAGTGGGGTCGAACACCGGGGAGCTGTTTTTT. The encoded protein is CSVASGVGSNTGELFF.

The chain recombines TRBV5-1 with TRBJ1-1, with a possible D match to TRBD1 (5 bases). CDR1 is SGHRS, CDR2 YFSETQ, per germline. The CDR3 extends over 14 amino acids. V gave up 0 bases and J gave up 3 bases, with 9 bases separating them. The DNA for the CDR3 is TGCGCCAGCAGCTTGGACAGGTTGGACACTGAAGCTTTCTTT. Translated, it gives CASSLDRLDTEAFF.

The chain carries TRBV30 and TRBJ1-4; 9 bases match TRBD1. CDR1 is GTSNPN and CDR2 is SVGIG in the germline V gene (reference sequence). Trimming took 1 base from V and 7 from J; bases not matched to a gene: 1. The CDR3 has 13 residues. In DNA form, the CDR3 reads TGTGCCTGGAGTGGACAGGGGGGTGAAAAACTGTTTTTT. Residues: CAWSGQGGEKLFF.

The chain combines TRBV4-2 with TRBJ1-1; D call uncertain. The CDR3 sequence is 15 residues long. Trimming stripped 0 bases from V and 3 bases from J, with 11 bases between. CDR1 is LGHNA and CDR2 is YNFKEQ in the germline V gene. In nucleotides, the CDR3 is TGTGCCAGCAGCCAAGATGAGGGTGGCGACACTGAAGCTTTCTTT. Translation: CASSQDEGGDTEAFF.

The chain employs TRBV19 and TRBJ2-5; no clear D gene. Germline lookup yields CDR1 LNHDA and CDR2 SQIVND (reference sequence). Trimming took 0 bases from V and 1 from J, leaving 9 bases between them. The CDR3 spans 15 residues. Here the CDR3 reads CASSIDLDFQETQYF. In DNA form, the CDR3 reads TGTGCCAGTAGTATAGATCTAGACTTCCAAGAGACCCAGTACTTC.

The chain is built from TRBV7-8 and TRBJ1-5; 7 bases agree with TRBD1. The length of the CDR3 is 15 residues. Losses at the gene ends were 5 bases for V and 9 bases for J; bases not matched to a gene: 13. Per germline, CDR1 SGHVS and CDR2 FQNEAQ. DNA for the CDR3: TGTGCCAGCAGCCGTATACAGGGGACCCAATGGCCCCAGCATTTT. Translating it yields CASSRIQGTQWPQHF.